This TCR beta chain came from a study of blood T cell repertoires in COVID-19. Turning to the study itself: Sites across the United States, Italy and Spain contributed samples from acute and convalescent COVID-19. T cells, B-cell-depleted T cells, or PBMCs supplied cDNA or gDNA.

Germline V gene sequence: CDR1 MGHDK, CDR2 SYGVNS. With 3 bases removed from V and 6 bases from J, the gap between germline ends came to 13 bases. The CDR3 is made up of 14 amino acids. Per the authors' pipeline: Reference gene primers were amplified, and this amplification served to estimate nucleated cell counts. TCRdb keeps only in-frame clones here, not all; method: immunoSEQ multiplex PCR. From that table come the V and J calls and clone size; the DNA was used to work out D and trimming. In the table there are around 120,000 clones, approximately 83% of which are singletons. The sequence was collected from a man of 80 years or more with acute or convalescent COVID-19. This sequence joins TRBV25-1 and TRBJ2-3, with D possibly TRBD1 on 5 matching bases. Sequencing input: peripheral blood. The CDR3 here is CASSDLRVSDTQYF. The CDR3 coding sequence is TGTGCCAGCAGTGATCTCAGGGTATCGGATACGCAGTATTTT.